This T cell receptor (beta chain) was captured in a study of monozygotic twins with cystic fibrosis. The trim removed 5 bases at V and 0 bases at J, leaving 3 bases unmatched. Germline CDR1 reads ENHRY; CDR2 reads SYGVKD. CDR3 length: 14 residues. As concerns this clone: As yet, its antigen is unknown.

Study results and limitations: V usage most resembled the co-twin in 13 of 16 pairs.

This table comes from immunoSEQ multiplex PCR, and its TCRdb copy is limited to in-frame clones, with some not included. The data contain 30,000 to 45,000 clones, 84% of them singletons. Material: blood. This receptor was obtained from a girl aged 2 to 9 with cystic fibrosis. The chain carries TRBV10-3 and TRBJ2-5; 7 bases align to TRBD2. CDR3: CAISRAGYQETQYF. The CDR3 DNA follows: TGTGCCATCAGTCGAGCGGGGTACCAAGAGACCCAGTACTTC.